This T cell receptor beta chain is drawn from a study of naive and memory T cell subsets. Overall study findings and caveats: TCR transcript changes with activation or differentiation may affect this RNA method.

Reverse transcription of blood and skin TCR RNA was primed at alpha and beta constant regions. TCRdb reprocessed the 5' RACE reads with MiXCR, giving one entry per CDR3 protein. The sample yields some 22,000 distinct CDR3 sequences, roughly 4.1% seen once. Whole-blood samples were 2.5 to 3 ml of peripheral blood from healthy adult volunteers. TCR cDNA received a 3' ligated oligonucleotide that carried a UMI. By sample fraction, this clonotype is medium-sized. Its target is unknown. The sequence derives from a male donor in good health.

CDR3 loop: CASSLQTSYEQYF. Here the CDR3 DNA reads TGTGCCAGCAGCTTACAGACCTCCTACGAGCAGTACTTC. The rearrangement joins TRBV11-2 to TRBJ2-7; no reliable D call. CDR1 and CDR2 from the germline V gene are SGHAT and FQNNGV. This CDR3 is built from 13 residues. The V gene lost 2 bases and the J gene lost 0 bases, with 5 bases spanning the gap.